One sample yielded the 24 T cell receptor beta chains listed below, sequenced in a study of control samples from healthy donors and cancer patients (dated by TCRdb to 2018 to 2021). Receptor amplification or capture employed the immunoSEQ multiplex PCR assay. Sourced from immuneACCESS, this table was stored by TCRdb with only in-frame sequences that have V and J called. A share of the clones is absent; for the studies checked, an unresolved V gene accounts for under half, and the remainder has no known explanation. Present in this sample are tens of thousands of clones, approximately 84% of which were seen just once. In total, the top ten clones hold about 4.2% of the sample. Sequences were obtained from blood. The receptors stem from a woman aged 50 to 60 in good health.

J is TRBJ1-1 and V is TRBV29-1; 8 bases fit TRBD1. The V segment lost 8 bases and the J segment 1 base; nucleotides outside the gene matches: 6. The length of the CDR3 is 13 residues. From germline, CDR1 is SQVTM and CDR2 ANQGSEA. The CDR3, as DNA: TGCAGCTTTCAGGGGGCTGGGAACACTGAAGCTTTCTTT. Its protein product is CSFQGAGNTEAFF.

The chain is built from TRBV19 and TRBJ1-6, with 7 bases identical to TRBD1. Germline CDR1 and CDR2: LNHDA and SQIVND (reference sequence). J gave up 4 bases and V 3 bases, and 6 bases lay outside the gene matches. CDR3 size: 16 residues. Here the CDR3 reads CASSMNSGQYNSPLHF. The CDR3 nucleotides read TGTGCCAGTAGTATGAACTCGGGACAGTATAATTCACCCCTCCACTTT.

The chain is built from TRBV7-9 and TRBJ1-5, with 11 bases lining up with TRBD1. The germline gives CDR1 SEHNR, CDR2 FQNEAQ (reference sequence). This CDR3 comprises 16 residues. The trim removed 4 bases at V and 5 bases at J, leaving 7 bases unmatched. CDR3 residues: CASSSSGQGADQPQHF. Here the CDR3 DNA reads TGTGCCAGCAGCTCGAGCGGACAGGGGGCGGATCAGCCCCAGCATTTT.

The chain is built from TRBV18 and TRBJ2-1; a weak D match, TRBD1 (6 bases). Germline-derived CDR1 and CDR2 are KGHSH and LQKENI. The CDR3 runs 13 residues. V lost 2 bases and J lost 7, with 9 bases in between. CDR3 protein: CASSPTRGNEQFF. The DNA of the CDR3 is TGTGCCAGCTCACCAACCAGGGGTAATGAGCAGTTCTTC.

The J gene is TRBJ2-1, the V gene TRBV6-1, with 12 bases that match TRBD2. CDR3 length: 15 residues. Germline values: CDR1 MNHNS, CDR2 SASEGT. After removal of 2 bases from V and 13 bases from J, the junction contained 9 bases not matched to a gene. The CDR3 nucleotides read TGTGCCAGCAGTGAATCTCAGGCTAGCGGGAGGGATCAGTTCTTC. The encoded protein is CASSESQASGRDQFF.

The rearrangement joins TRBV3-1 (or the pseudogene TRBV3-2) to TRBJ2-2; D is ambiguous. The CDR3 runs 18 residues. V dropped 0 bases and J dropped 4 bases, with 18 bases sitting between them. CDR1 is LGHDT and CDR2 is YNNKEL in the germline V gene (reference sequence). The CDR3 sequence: CASSQDHPRVRSTGELFF. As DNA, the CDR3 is TGTGCCAGCAGCCAAGATCACCCCCGTGTACGGTCCACCGGGGAGCTGTTTTTT.

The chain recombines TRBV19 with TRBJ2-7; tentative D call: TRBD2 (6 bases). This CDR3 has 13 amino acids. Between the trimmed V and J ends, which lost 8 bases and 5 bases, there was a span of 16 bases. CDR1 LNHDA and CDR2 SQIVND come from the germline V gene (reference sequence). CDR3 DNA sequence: TGTGCCAGTGCTGCGGGGTTCCAGAACGAGCAGTACTTC. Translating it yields CASAAGFQNEQYF.

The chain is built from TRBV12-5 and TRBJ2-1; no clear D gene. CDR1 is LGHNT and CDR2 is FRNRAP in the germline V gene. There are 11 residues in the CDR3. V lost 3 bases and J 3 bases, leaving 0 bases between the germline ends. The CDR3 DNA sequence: TGTGCTAGTGGTTTCTACAATGAGCAGTTCTTC. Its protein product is CASGFYNEQFF.

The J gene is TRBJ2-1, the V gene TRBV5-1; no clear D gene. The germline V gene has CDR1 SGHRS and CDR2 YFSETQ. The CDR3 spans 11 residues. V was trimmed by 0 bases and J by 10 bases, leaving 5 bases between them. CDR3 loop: CASSLGPEQFF. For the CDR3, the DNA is TGCGCCAGCAGCTTGGGACCGGAGCAGTTCTTC.

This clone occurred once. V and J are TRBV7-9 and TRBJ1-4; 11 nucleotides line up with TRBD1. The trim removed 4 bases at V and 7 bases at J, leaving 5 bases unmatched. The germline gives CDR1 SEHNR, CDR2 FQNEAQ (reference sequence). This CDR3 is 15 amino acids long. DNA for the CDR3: TGTGCCAGCAGCTCCGGGACAGGGGGGGCTGAAAAACTGTTTTTT. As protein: CASSSGTGGAEKLFF.

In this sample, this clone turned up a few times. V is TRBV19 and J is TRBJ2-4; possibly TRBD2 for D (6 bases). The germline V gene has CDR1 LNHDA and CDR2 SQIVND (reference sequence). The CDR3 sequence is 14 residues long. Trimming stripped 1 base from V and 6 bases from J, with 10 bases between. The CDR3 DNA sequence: TGTGCCAGTAGTATAGCGGGAGAAGGAAACATTCAGTACTTC. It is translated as CASSIAGEGNIQYF.

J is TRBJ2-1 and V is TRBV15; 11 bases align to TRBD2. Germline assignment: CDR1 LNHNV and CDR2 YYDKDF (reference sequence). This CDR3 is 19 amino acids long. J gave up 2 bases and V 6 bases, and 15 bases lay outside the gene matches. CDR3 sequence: CATRLTGTSGRKAYNEQFF. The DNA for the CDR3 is TGTGCCACCAGACTGACCGGGACTAGCGGCCGCAAGGCCTACAATGAGCAGTTCTTC.

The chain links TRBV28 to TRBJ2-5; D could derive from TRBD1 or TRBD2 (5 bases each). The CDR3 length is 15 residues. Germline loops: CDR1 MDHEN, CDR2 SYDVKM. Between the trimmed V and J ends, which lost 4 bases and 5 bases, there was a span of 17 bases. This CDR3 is CASSSPAWGRETQYF. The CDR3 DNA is TGTGCCAGCAGTTCTCCTGCGTGGGGACGGGAGACCCAGTACTTC.

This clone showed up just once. The CDR3 spells CSAPQNGGQHF. DNA of the CDR3: TGCAGTGCCCCACAAAATGGGGGCCAGCATTTT. This chain links TRBV20-1 with TRBJ1-5; TRBD1 is a possible D gene (5 bases). This CDR3 region has 11 residues. V dropped 6 bases and J dropped 12 bases, with 15 bases sitting between them. CDR1 and CDR2 (germline): DFQATT, SNEGSKA (reference sequence).

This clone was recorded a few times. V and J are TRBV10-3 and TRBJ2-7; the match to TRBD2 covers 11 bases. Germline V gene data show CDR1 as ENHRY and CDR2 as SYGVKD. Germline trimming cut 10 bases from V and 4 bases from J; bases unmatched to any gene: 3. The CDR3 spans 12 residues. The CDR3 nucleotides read TGTGCCACCGGGACTAGCGGTTACGAGCAGTACTTC. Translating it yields CATGTSGYEQYF.

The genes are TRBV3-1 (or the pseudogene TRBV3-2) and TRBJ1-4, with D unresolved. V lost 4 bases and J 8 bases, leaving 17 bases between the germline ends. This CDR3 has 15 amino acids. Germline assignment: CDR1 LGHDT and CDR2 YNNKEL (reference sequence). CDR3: CASSPSVGIEEKLFF. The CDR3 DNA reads TGTGCCAGCAGCCCGTCAGTGGGGATAGAGGAAAAACTGTTTTTT.

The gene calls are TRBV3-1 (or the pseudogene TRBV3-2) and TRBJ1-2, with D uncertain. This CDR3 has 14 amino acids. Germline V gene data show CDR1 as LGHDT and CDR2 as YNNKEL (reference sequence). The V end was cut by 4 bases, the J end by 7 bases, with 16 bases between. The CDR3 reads CASSRVAGQSGYTF. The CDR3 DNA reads TGTGCCAGCAGCCGGGTTGCGGGTCAGAGTGGCTACACCTTC.

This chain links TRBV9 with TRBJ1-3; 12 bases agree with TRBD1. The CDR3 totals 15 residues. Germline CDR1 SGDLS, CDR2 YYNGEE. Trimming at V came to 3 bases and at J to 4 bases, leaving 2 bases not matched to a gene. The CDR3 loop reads CASSEGTGGGNTIYF. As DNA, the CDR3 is TGTGCCAGCAGCGAGGGGACAGGGGGCGGAAACACCATATATTTT.

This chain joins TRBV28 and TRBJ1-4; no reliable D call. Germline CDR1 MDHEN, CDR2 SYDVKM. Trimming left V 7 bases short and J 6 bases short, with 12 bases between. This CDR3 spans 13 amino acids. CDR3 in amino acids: CASKVQPDEKLFF. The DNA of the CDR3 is TGTGCCAGCAAGGTACAGCCGGATGAAAAACTGTTTTTT.

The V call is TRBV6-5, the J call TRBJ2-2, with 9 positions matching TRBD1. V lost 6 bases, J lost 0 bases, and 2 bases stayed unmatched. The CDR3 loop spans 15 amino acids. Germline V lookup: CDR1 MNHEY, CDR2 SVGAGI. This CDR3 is CASRGQGSNTGELFF. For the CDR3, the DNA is TGTGCCAGCAGAGGACAGGGGTCGAACACCGGGGAGCTGTTTTTT.

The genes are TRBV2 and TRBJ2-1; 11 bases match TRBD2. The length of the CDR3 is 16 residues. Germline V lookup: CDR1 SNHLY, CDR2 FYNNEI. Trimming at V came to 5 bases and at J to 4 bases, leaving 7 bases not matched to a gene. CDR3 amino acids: CASSFPGLAAYNEQFF. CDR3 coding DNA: TGTGCCAGCAGTTTTCCGGGACTAGCGGCTTACAATGAGCAGTTCTTC.

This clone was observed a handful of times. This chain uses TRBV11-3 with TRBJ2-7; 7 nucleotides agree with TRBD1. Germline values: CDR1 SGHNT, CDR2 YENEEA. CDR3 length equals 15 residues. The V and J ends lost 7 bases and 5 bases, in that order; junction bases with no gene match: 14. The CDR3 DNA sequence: TGTGCCAGCATTATAACTGTAGACAGGGACGACGAGCAGTACTTC. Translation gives CASIITVDRDDEQYF.

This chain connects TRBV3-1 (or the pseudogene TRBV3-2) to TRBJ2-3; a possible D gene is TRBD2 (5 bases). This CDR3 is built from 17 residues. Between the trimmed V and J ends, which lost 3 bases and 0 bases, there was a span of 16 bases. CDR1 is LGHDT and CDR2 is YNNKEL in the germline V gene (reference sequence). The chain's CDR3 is CASSHTPKRISTDTQYF. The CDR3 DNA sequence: TGTGCCAGCAGCCACACCCCAAAGCGGATTAGCACAGATACGCAGTATTTT.

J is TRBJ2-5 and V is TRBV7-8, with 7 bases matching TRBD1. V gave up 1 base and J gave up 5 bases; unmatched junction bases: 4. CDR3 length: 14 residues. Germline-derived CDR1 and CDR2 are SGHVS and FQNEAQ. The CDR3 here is CASSLVGRGETQYF. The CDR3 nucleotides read TGTGCCAGCAGCTTAGTAGGCAGGGGGGAGACCCAGTACTTC.